This record covers a single T cell receptor beta chain. The CDR3 has 14 amino acids. Germline-derived CDR1 and CDR2 are PRHDT and FYEKMQ (reference sequence). The source of the sample is a study of cytomegalovirus exposure and HLA in healthy donors. The PCR had 60 Vbeta and 13 Jbeta primers. Profiled with immunoSEQ multiplex PCR; TCRdb holds only in-frame clones, not every one. The sample has about 100,000 clones; over 70% are singletons. This receptor was obtained from a man aged 50 to 59 in good health and CMV-seropositive. The sequenced material came from PBMCs. The rearrangement links TRBV13 to TRBJ2-5, with D possibly being TRBD2 (6 bases). The J call may be wrong; the DNA end is better matched by TRBJ2-7. CDR3 nucleotides: TGTGCCAGCAGCTTTTTTGGGGGGAGCTACGAGCAGTACTTC. Protein: CASSFFGGSYEQYF.